This TCR beta chain is drawn from a study of cytomegalovirus exposure and HLA in healthy donors. Vbeta (60) and Jbeta (13) primers were used in the PCR. Only in-frame clones appear in the TCRdb table, and some are missing; sequencing was by immunoSEQ multiplex PCR. Recorded for this sample: under 90,000 clones. From germline, CDR1 is MDHEN and CDR2 SYDVKM. V gave up 7 bases and J gave up 15 bases; unmatched junction bases: 12. The CDR3 sequence is 12 residues long. This TCR came from a man in his forties or fifties in good health and CMV-seropositive. Sequencing used PBMCs. This chain uses TRBV28 with TRBJ2-1; 7 bases are a match to TRBD2. CDR3 sequence: CASIGGDGPMFF. For the CDR3, the DNA is TGTGCCAGCATTGGGGGGGACGGCCCCATGTTCTTC.